This is a list of T cell receptor beta chains from one sample in a study of CD8+ T cells in alopecia areata. Only in-frame clones appear in the TCRdb table, and some are missing; sequencing was by immunoSEQ multiplex PCR. The sample holds under 150,000 clones, approximately 60% seen once. The specimen was CD4+ T cells sorted from blood, collected at week 4, from a patient treated with tofacitinib. The receptors were sampled from a human donor with alopecia areata. Each CDR3 is given with its conserved first and last residue. The D gene is left open where the match is weak. Only part of the rows carry a size: once, few, many, or a class if the clone is expanded.

clone size	D gene	V gene	J gene	CDR3 DNA	CDR3 protein
.	.	TRBV7-2	TRBJ1-6	TGTGCCAGCAGCCTTATTTCGGGGGATTCACCCCTCCACTTT	CASSLISGDSPLHF
.	.	TRBV2	TRBJ2-3	TGTGCCAGCAGTGAAGGCGCAGACACAGATACGCAGTATTTT	CASSEGADTDTQYF
.	.	TRBV30	TRBJ2-3	TGTGCCTGGAGGGGACGCGCGGGTACCACAGATACGCAGTATTTT	CAWRGRAGTTDTQYF
few	TRBD2	TRBV19	TRBJ2-3	TGTGCCAGTAGACCTAGCGGGGGGATATCCACAGATACGCAGTATTTT	CASRPSGGISTDTQYF
.	.	TRBV2	TRBJ2-5	TGTGCCAGCAGTGGACAGGAGCAAGAGACCCAGTACTTC	CASSGQEQETQYF
few	.	TRBV6-5	TRBJ1-3	TGTGCCAGCAGTTCCTCAGGGTCCTTCGGAAACACCATATATTTT	CASSSSGSFGNTIYF
.	TRBD1	TRBV29-1	TRBJ1-1	TGCAGCGTTGAGGTTGGACAGGGGGCGTTGAACACTGAAGCTTTCTTT	CSVEVGQGALNTEAFF
.	.	TRBV11-2	TRBJ2-6	TGTGCCAGCAGTTCTCAGGGCTCTGGGGCCAACGTCCTGACTTTC	CASSSQGSGANVLTF
.	.	TRBV4-1	TRBJ1-5	TGCGCCAGCAGCCAAGATGGGGAAGGTCAGCCCCAGCATTTT	CASSQDGEGQPQHF
.	.	TRBV30	TRBJ2-3	TGTGCCTGGACTAAGGGCCCGGCAGATACGCAGTATTTT	CAWTKGPADTQYF
few	.	TRBV5-1	TRBJ1-4	TGCGCCAGCAGCCTTAGCCAGGTTAAAGAAAAACTGTTTTTT	CASSLSQVKEKLFF
.	.	TRBV2	TRBJ2-2	TGTGCCAGCAGTGAAAGCAGAAACACCGGGGAGCTGTTTTTT	CASSESRNTGELFF
.	.	TRBV9	TRBJ2-7	TGTGCCAGCAGCCCCCAGGGTAGTTTCCACGAGCAGTACTTC	CASSPQGSFHEQYF
.	.	TRBV7-2	TRBJ2-5	TGTGCCAGCAGCTTAGCGAATAGCTACCGGGGAACCCAGTACTTC	CASSLANSYRGTQYF
.	TRBD1	TRBV30	TRBJ2-7	TGTGCCTGGAGCCTACTACAGGGGAACTCCTACGAGCAGTACTTC	CAWSLLQGNSYEQYF
.	.	TRBV7-2	TRBJ2-7	TGTGCCAGCAGCTTAGGAAGGGGGGACGAGCAGTACTTC	CASSLGRGDEQYF
once	.	TRBV5-1	TRBJ2-5	TGCGCCAGCACCAGGGGTAGCCGGGGGCAAGAGACCCAGTACTTC	CASTRGSRGQETQYF
.	TRBD1	TRBV4-3	TRBJ2-5	TGCGCCAGCGGTACAGGGGGCGGAGAGACCCAGTACTTC	CASGTGGGETQYF
.	.	TRBV9	TRBJ1-1	TGTGCCAGCAGCGCGGACGGTTGGAACACTGAAGCTTTCTTT	CASSADGWNTEAFF
.	TRBD1	TRBV27	TRBJ1-6	TGTGCCAGCAGTCCTCGGGACAGGGCGGGTTCACCCCTCCACTTT	CASSPRDRAGSPLHF
.	.	TRBV4-3	TRBJ1-2	TGCGCCAGCAGCCAAGATAGAAGTGGGCTGGGCTATGGCTACACCTTC	CASSQDRSGLGYGYTF
.	.	TRBV11-2	TRBJ2-7	TGTGCCAGCAGCCAAAACCTCTACGAGCAGTACTTC	CASSQNLYEQYF
.	.	TRBV5-6	TRBJ2-5	TGTGCCAGCAGCTTGTACGGCAGGGCCCAAGAGACCCAGTACTTC	CASSLYGRAQETQYF
.	.	TRBV5-1	TRBJ2-2	TGCGCCAGCGGGGAAGGGGTTCAAGCCGGGGAGCTGTTTTTT	CASGEGVQAGELFF
.	.	TRBV5-1	TRBJ2-5	TGCGCCAGCAGCGGGGCGATCGTTGGGGAGACCCAGTACTTC	CASSGAIVGETQYF
.	.	TRBV25-1	TRBJ1-1	TGTGCCAGCAGGGGGGTCGGGGAGACCACTGAAGCTTTCTTT	CASRGVGETTEAFF